This TCR beta chain was captured in a study of cytomegalovirus exposure and HLA in healthy donors. Study-level results: Later on, an analysis tied 18,000 or so TCR beta sequences to HLA alleles at 0.05 false discovery rate. For most TCR beta V segments, an earlier analysis put the productive rate at about 90% or about 30% of the time. Most likely, a cluster of highly shared sequence variants arose as a sequencing artifact.

The study ran its PCR with 60 Vbeta and 13 Jbeta primers. Here immunoSEQ multiplex PCR was the method, and the copy in TCRdb shows in-frame clones only, minus some. The sample includes around 180,000 clones, 75% to 85% of them seen just once. V was cut by 3 bases and J by 4 bases, with 10 bases left in between. This CDR3 region has 15 residues. Germline CDR1 MDHEN, CDR2 SYDVKM. About this clone: As yet, its antigen is unknown.

This chain links TRBV28 with TRBJ2-6; D is possibly TRBD2 (6 bases). Source material: PBMCs. The TCR was taken from a woman between 18 and 29 years old in good health and CMV-seropositive. The CDR3 region is CASSFRGFGANVLTF. DNA for the CDR3: TGTGCCAGCAGTTTTCGGGGGTTCGGGGCCAACGTCCTGACTTTC.